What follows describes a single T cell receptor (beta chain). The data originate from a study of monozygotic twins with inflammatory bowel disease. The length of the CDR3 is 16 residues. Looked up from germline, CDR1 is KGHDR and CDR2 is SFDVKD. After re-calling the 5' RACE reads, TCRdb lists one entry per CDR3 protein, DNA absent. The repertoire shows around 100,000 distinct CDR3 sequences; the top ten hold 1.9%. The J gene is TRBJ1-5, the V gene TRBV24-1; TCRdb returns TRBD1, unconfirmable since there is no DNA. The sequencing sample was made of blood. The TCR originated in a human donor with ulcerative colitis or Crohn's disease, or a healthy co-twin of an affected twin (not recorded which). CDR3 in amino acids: CATSDLKGASNQPQHF.